The 15 T cell receptor beta chains below were found in one sample sequenced in a study of T cell responses to AZD1222 COVID-19 vaccine. Method: immunoSEQ multiplex PCR; TCRdb's copy keeps in-frame clones and lacks some. This table holds about 140,000 clones, over 85% found once. Sequenced here: peripheral blood, sampled on day 0 of MenACWY control vaccination. These TCRs come from an adult in good health.

The rearrangement joins TRBV12-3 or TRBV12-4 to TRBJ1-1, with a tentative D call TRBD1 (5 bases). V dropped 6 bases and J dropped 6 bases, with 8 bases sitting between them. The CDR3 totals 11 residues. The CDR3 loop reads CASRLRAEAFF. DNA for the CDR3: TGTGCCAGCAGGCTCAGGGCTGAAGCTTTCTTT.

This rearrangement joins TRBV4-2 to TRBJ1-5; D gene unclear. Germline CDR1 and CDR2: LGHNA and YNFKEQ. Trimming left V 0 bases short and J 7 bases short, with 7 bases between. This CDR3 is built from 13 residues. CDR3 loop: CASSQDREQPQHF. DNA of the CDR3: TGTGCCAGCAGCCAAGATCGGGAACAGCCCCAGCATTTT.

The CDR3 spells CATRGNYRSNQPQHF. CDR3 DNA sequence: TGTGCCACCAGAGGAAACTACAGGAGCAATCAGCCCCAGCATTTT. The chain couples TRBV24-1 to TRBJ1-5; perhaps TRBD1 as D (5 bases). Trimming took off 7 bases at V and 1 base at J, with 13 bases between the two ends. The length of the CDR3 is 15 residues. The germline CDR1 and CDR2 sequences are KGHDR and SFDVKD.

This clone was recorded a few times. V gene TRBV6-6 combines with J gene TRBJ2-7, with TRBD1 matching over 7 bases. The germline V gene encodes CDR1 MNHNY and CDR2 SVGAGI (reference sequence). This CDR3 contains 14 residues. Trimming at V came to 5 bases and at J to 2 bases, leaving 6 bases not matched to a gene. DNA for the CDR3: TGTGCCAGCAGTCACCTAGGGGGCCCCTACGAGCAGTACTTC. The encoded protein is CASSHLGGPYEQYF.

The chain couples TRBV10-1 to TRBJ2-5, with 7 bases lining up with TRBD1. This CDR3 is 13 amino acids long. The V gene's germline CDR1 is WNHNN and CDR2 SYGVQD (reference sequence). V lost 9 bases to trimming and J lost 5 bases; unmatched junction nucleotides: 9. CDR3 sequence: CARARQGRETQYF. The CDR3 DNA reads TGCGCCAGGGCACGACAGGGTCGGGAGACCCAGTACTTC.

This sequence joins TRBV6-1 and TRBJ1-1; D is uncertain. This CDR3 comprises 13 residues. Trimming cost V 2 bases and J 5 bases, with 9 bases left between them. Germline loops: CDR1 MNHNS, CDR2 SASEGT. The CDR3 reads CASSESMETEAFF. CDR3 nucleotides: TGTGCCAGCAGTGAATCAATGGAGACTGAAGCTTTCTTT.

V is TRBV3-1 (or the pseudogene TRBV3-2) and J is TRBJ1-2; TRBD1 matches at 7 bases. The V segment lost 5 bases and the J segment 7 bases; nucleotides outside the gene matches: 7. CDR1 LGHDT and CDR2 YNNKEL come from the germline V gene (reference sequence). The CDR3 consists of 13 residues. The CDR3 DNA reads TGTGCCAGCAGCTCTGGACAGGCAGGTGGCTACACCTTC. Its protein product is CASSSGQAGGYTF.

This clone was detected once. The chain is built from TRBV10-3 and TRBJ2-2; D may be TRBD2 (6 bases). The CDR3 is 13 amino acids. Germline CDR1 is ENHRY and CDR2 is SYGVKD. In nucleotides, the CDR3 is TGTGCTACCTTGGCGGGGTACGGCGGGGAGCTGTTTTTT. Amino acids: CATLAGYGGELFF.

The chain couples TRBV5-1 to TRBJ2-1; 7 positions agree with TRBD1. The germline gives CDR1 SGHRS, CDR2 YFSETQ. The CDR3 has 15 residues. J lost 7 bases, V lost 4 bases, and 11 bases had no gene match. CDR3 residues: CASSDQVTGWNEQFF. For the CDR3, the DNA is TGCGCCAGCAGCGATCAAGTGACAGGGTGGAATGAGCAGTTCTTC.

CDR3 nucleotide sequence: TGTGCCAGCAGCTACGCCTTATCAACTGGAAACACCATATATTTT. This codes for CASSYALSTGNTIYF. The V gene is TRBV11-1, the J gene TRBJ1-3; D is undetermined. In germline, CDR1 is SGHAT, CDR2 FQDESV (reference sequence). There are 15 residues in the CDR3. Trimming left V 4 bases short and J 2 bases short, with 12 bases between. The full variable domain, in which reference TRBV11-1 and TRBJ1-3 provide the parts outside the CDR3, is EAEVAQSPRYKITEKSQAVAFWCDPISGHATLYWYRQILGQGPELLVQFQDESVVDDSQLPKDRFSAERLKGVDSTLKIQPAELGDSAMYLCASSYALSTGNTIYFGEGSWLTVV.

The chain combines TRBV9 with TRBJ1-5, with D possibly matching TRBD1 (6 bases). V was cut by 2 bases and J by 4 bases, with 13 bases left in between. The CDR3 spans 15 residues. Germline CDR1 SGDLS, CDR2 YYNGEE. The CDR3 is CASSVGQNPNQPQHF. CDR3 sequence (DNA): TGTGCCAGCAGCGTTGGACAGAATCCTAATCAGCCCCAGCATTTT.

The V call is TRBV10-3, the J call TRBJ2-7; D call uncertain. Per the germline V gene, CDR1 is ENHRY and CDR2 is SYGVKD. V was pared by 8 bases and J by 2 bases, with 16 bases between. This CDR3 spans 14 amino acids. In DNA, the CDR3 is TGTGCCATCGGCAAGTTGAGTGGGACCTACGAGCAGTACTTC. It encodes CAIGKLSGTYEQYF.

CDR3 sequence reads: CAISEYMEEDEQFF. As DNA, the CDR3 is TGTGCCATCAGTGAATATATGGAGGAGGATGAGCAGTTCTTC. This chain links TRBV10-3 with TRBJ2-1, with a weak D call TRBD2 (5 bases). The CDR3 covers 14 residues. The V gene's germline CDR1 is ENHRY and CDR2 SYGVKD. The V end lost 3 bases, the J end lost 8 bases, and 14 bases lay between the germline ends.

The CDR3: CASNHGQNQETQYF. In DNA, the CDR3 is TGCGCCAGCAACCACGGACAGAACCAAGAGACCCAGTACTTC. This sequence joins TRBV5-1 and TRBJ2-5, with D possibly TRBD1 on 6 matching bases. This CDR3 is 14 amino acids long. Trimming shortened V by 6 bases and J by 0 bases, and 12 bases separated the two germline ends. The germline V gene encodes CDR1 SGHRS and CDR2 YFSETQ.

The rearrangement links TRBV20-1 to TRBJ1-4; a possible D gene is TRBD1 (5 bases). V shed 3 bases and J shed 4 bases, with 12 bases lying between them. CDR1 is DFQATT, CDR2 SNEGSKA, per germline (reference sequence). The CDR3 extends over 14 amino acids. CDR3 DNA sequence: TGCAGTGCTAGTGATGGACACGTTAATGAAAAACTGTTTTTT. Translated: CSASDGHVNEKLFF.